One sample yielded the 27 T cell receptor beta chains listed below, sequenced in a study of early T cells in non-severe SARS-CoV-2 infection (dated by TCRdb to the early 2020s). Preparation of the library involved 5' RACE. TCRdb records NextSeq 500 as the sequencer. TCRdb passed the public sequencing reads through fastp at Q25 and MiXCR, retaining productive beta sequences. Every entry covers one CDR3 protein and lists the most common genes and DNA from its rows. The sample profile shows fewer than 100,000 distinct CDR3 sequences; roughly an eighth of them were found once. The ten largest clones add up to over 2% of the sample. The sequenced sample consisted of whole blood. The receptors come from an adult who was a healthcare worker with PCR-confirmed SARS-CoV-2 infection or an uninfected control (not recorded which).

V usage is TRBV27 and J usage is TRBJ2-2, with 8 bases fitting TRBD2. The V segment lost 7 bases and the J segment 1 base; nucleotides outside the gene matches: 2. Per the germline V gene, CDR1 is MNHEY and CDR2 is SMNVEV (reference sequence). There are 14 residues in the CDR3. The CDR3 reads CASTGGMNTGELFF. Written as DNA, the CDR3 is TGTGCCAGCACGGGGGGGATGAACACCGGGGAGCTGTTTTTT.

This clonotype was seen repeatedly, ten times or more. This chain links TRBV7-9 with TRBJ1-4; D is undetermined. Between the trimmed V and J ends, which lost 5 bases and 4 bases, there was a span of 20 bases. Germline CDR1 and CDR2: SEHNR and FQNEAQ (reference sequence). The CDR3 is made up of 17 amino acids. CDR3 DNA sequence: TGTGCCAGCAGCCAAGCGTATGGTAGTCGGGATAATGAAAAACTGTTTTTT. Residues: CASSQAYGSRDNEKLFF.

This clonotype occurred a few times. The V and J genes are TRBV20-1 and TRBJ1-1, with TRBD1 identical over 7 bases. CDR3 length: 13 residues. Unmatched junction bases numbered 7, after V lost 5 bases and J lost 4 bases. Per germline, CDR1 DFQATT and CDR2 SNEGSKA (reference sequence). The CDR3 DNA reads as TGCAGTGCTGGGACAGTTCTTGGCACTGAAGCTTTCTTT. This translates into CSAGTVLGTEAFF.

This clonotype was counted ten times or more. The chain joins TRBV9 to TRBJ2-1; D unclear. The V and J ends lost 0 bases and 8 bases respectively, with 15 bases between them. Germline V gene data show CDR1 as SGDLS and CDR2 as YYNGEE. This CDR3 region has 15 residues. CDR3 region: CASSVAPAPGDEQFF. CDR3 DNA: TGTGCCAGCAGCGTAGCGCCAGCCCCCGGCGATGAGCAGTTCTTC.

This clonotype was counted only a few times. The CDR3 coding sequence is TGTGCCAGCAGTCGACAGGGGGGTAATGAAAAACTGTTTTTT. It yields the protein CASSRQGGNEKLFF. The rearrangement links TRBV2 to TRBJ1-4, with 9 bases aligning to TRBD1. CDR1 is SNHLY and CDR2 is FYNNEI in the germline V gene. V shed 5 bases and J 4 bases; nucleotides not matched to a gene: 2. The CDR3 loop spans 14 amino acids. Full variable domain (outside the CDR3, taken from reference TRBV2 and TRBJ1-4): EPEVTQTPSHQVTQMGQEVILRCVPISNHLYFYWYRQILGQKVEFLVSFYNNEISEKSEIFDDQFSVERPDGSNFTLKIRSTKLEDSAMYFCASSRQGGNEKLFFGSGTQLSVL.

In this sample, this clonotype turned up a few times. V usage is TRBV15 and J usage is TRBJ2-7, with TRBD1 identical over 9 bases. Trimming cost V 2 bases and J 5 bases; bases outside gene matches: 10. The CDR3 contains 16 residues. Per germline, CDR1 LNHNV and CDR2 YYDKDF (reference sequence). CDR3 loop: CATSRPPGQGMDEQYF. The CDR3 bases are TGTGCCACCAGCAGACCACCGGGACAGGGTATGGACGAGCAGTACTTC.

As to this clonotype: It may be a read error: a sequence one base away is much more abundant. This chain joins TRBV5-1 and TRBJ2-1; D might be TRBD1 or TRBD2, each matching 6 bases. CDR3 length: 15 amino acids. Trimming cost V 7 bases and J 4 bases, with 18 bases left between them. Looked up from germline, CDR1 is SGHRS and CDR2 is YFSETQ. In DNA, the CDR3 is TGCGCCAGCCTCCCCCCCGAGGGGGGTTACAATGAGCAGTTCTTC. Residues: CASLPPEGGYNEQFF.

This clonotype was observed a few times. The CDR3 protein is CASRQTENPYNEQFF. CDR3 nucleotides: TGCGCCAGCAGGCAGACAGAAAACCCCTACAATGAGCAGTTCTTC. This chain uses TRBV5-1 with TRBJ2-1; tentative D call: TRBD1 (5 bases). Trimming left V 5 bases short and J 2 bases short, with 14 bases between. This CDR3 region has 15 residues. Germline V gene data show CDR1 as SGHRS and CDR2 as YFSETQ.

The rearrangement joins TRBV19 to TRBJ1-5; maybe TRBD1 (6 bases). V lost 1 base to trimming and J lost 5 bases, with 9 bases between them. The CDR3 is made up of 14 amino acids. Germline CDR1 reads LNHDA; CDR2 reads SQIVND (reference sequence). The CDR3 DNA reads TGTGCCAGTAGTATAGGCAGGGGCGATCAGCCCCAGCATTTT. Protein product: CASSIGRGDQPQHF.

This clonotype appeared many times. The V call is TRBV5-6, the J call TRBJ1-5, with D hard to call. V was cut by 1 base and J by 6 bases, with 17 bases left in between. This CDR3 contains 16 residues. CDR1 is SGHDT and CDR2 is YYEEEE in the germline V gene. CDR3 residues: CASSLTSVRGSQPQHF. The CDR3 nucleotides read TGTGCCAGCAGCTTGACGTCGGTTCGAGGGAGTCAGCCCCAGCATTTT.

This clonotype occurred many times. The genes are TRBV7-9 and TRBJ1-2, with D hard to call. This CDR3 comprises 12 residues. The ends were cut back, 3 bases at V and 6 bases at J, with 8 bases in the middle. Germline V lookup: CDR1 SEHNR, CDR2 FQNEAQ (reference sequence). As DNA, the CDR3 is TGTGCCAGCAGCTTCAGCGCCGATGGCTACACCTTC. Translated: CASSFSADGYTF.

The J gene is TRBJ2-5, the V gene TRBV7-9; TRBD1 matches 10 bases. Germline CDR1 SEHNR, CDR2 FQNEAQ (reference sequence). The junction had 10 bases not matched to a gene; V was cut back by 1 base and J by 5 bases. The CDR3 covers 17 residues. CDR3 region: CASSLDRPGQGLETQYF. DNA of the CDR3: TGTGCCAGCAGCTTAGACCGGCCGGGACAGGGGCTGGAGACCCAGTACTTC.

The CDR3 region has the DNA TGTGCCAGCTCATCCGGGACACTTGCAACTAATGAAAAACTGTTTTTT. Translating gives CASSSGTLATNEKLFF. The chain carries TRBV18 and TRBJ1-4; D might be TRBD1 (6 bases). The germline V and J ends were trimmed by 5 bases and 0 bases, with 13 bases remaining between them. This CDR3 spans 16 amino acids. Germline lookup yields CDR1 KGHSH and CDR2 LQKENI. Variable domain in full (rest from reference TRBV18 and TRBJ1-4): NAGVMQNPRHLVRRRGQEARLRCSPMKGHSHVYWYRQLPEEGLKFMVYLQKENIIDESGMPKERFSAEFPKEGPSILRIQQVVRGDSAAYFCASSSGTLATNEKLFFGSGTQLSVL.

The J gene is TRBJ1-1, the V gene TRBV28; 11 bases fit TRBD1. Germline CDR1 MDHEN, CDR2 SYDVKM. The CDR3 covers 17 residues. The V segment lost 7 bases and the J segment 4 bases; nucleotides outside the gene matches: 14. The CDR3 is CASTDISRTGGGTEAFF. The CDR3 DNA reads as TGTGCCAGCACCGATATCAGTAGGACAGGGGGCGGCACTGAAGCTTTCTTT. Full variable domain (missing parts from reference TRBV28 and TRBJ1-1): DVKVTQSSRYLVKRTGEKVFLECVQDMDHENMFWYRQDPGLGLRLIYFSYDVKMKEKGDIPEGYSVSREKKERFSLILESASTNQTSMYLCASTDISRTGGGTEAFFGQGTRLTVV.

This clonotype has a count of ten or more. The genes are TRBV28 and TRBJ1-2; possible D gene TRBD1, 6 bases. Germline V gene sequence: CDR1 MDHEN, CDR2 SYDVKM. V lost 6 bases and J 8 bases, leaving 13 bases between the germline ends. CDR3 length: 12 amino acids. CDR3 in amino acids: CASRTHRDGYTF. DNA of the CDR3: TGTGCCAGCAGGACACACAGGGACGGCTACACCTTC.

This clonotype was observed a handful of times. In DNA, the CDR3 is TGTGCCAGCCAGTTGGGTTACGAGCAGTACTTC. Protein sequence: CASQLGYEQYF. The V gene is TRBV28, the J gene TRBJ2-7; no clear D. CDR3 length: 11 residues. Germline V CDR1 and CDR2: MDHEN, SYDVKM. The V end lost 8 bases, the J end lost 4 bases, and 9 bases lay between the germline ends.

This clonotype was counted ten times or more. The CDR3 is CSVVGGGTFNEQFF. The CDR3 coding sequence is TGCAGCGTTGTCGGCGGGGGAACTTTCAATGAGCAGTTCTTC. The chain recombines TRBV29-1 with TRBJ2-1, with TRBD2 matching 7 bases. There are 14 residues in the CDR3. V lost 4 bases to trimming and J lost 6 bases; unmatched junction nucleotides: 9. The V gene's germline CDR1 is SQVTM and CDR2 ANQGSEA.

As concerns this clonotype: A much larger clone lies one base from this, so it may be a read error. This sequence joins TRBV29-1 and TRBJ1-2; D is unclear. Germline CDR1 SQVTM, CDR2 ANQGSEA. The CDR3 has 13 amino acids. Trimming pared 5 bases from V and 0 bases from J, leaving 10 bases between. This CDR3 reads CSVFVGTNYGYTF. The CDR3 nucleotides are TGCAGCGTTTTTGTGGGCACTAACTATGGCTACACCTTC. Full variable domain (missing parts from reference TRBV29-1 and TRBJ1-2): SAVISQKPSRDICQRGTSLTIQCQVDSQVTMMFWYRQQPGQSLTLIATANQGSEATYESGFVIDKFPISRPNLTFSTLTVSNMSPEDSSIYLCSVFVGTNYGYTFGSGTRLTVV.

The table lists this clonotype with many counts. DNA of the CDR3: TGTGCCAGCTCACCACCTTCCAAGGGCACAGATACGCAGTATTTT. It yields the protein CASSPPSKGTDTQYF. This chain uses TRBV18 with TRBJ2-3; no reliable D call. Germline values: CDR1 KGHSH, CDR2 LQKENI. This CDR3 has 15 residues. V lost 0 bases and J lost 1, with 8 bases in between.

This clonotype has a handful of counts. This chain joins TRBV28 and TRBJ1-1; perhaps TRBD1 as D (6 bases). Trimming stripped 5 bases from V and 3 bases from J, with 16 bases between. Germline V lookup: CDR1 MDHEN, CDR2 SYDVKM. The CDR3 consists of 15 residues. The CDR3 loop reads CASSETGAKDTEAFF. CDR3 coding DNA: TGTGCCAGCAGTGAGACAGGAGCCAAGGACACTGAAGCTTTCTTT.

The chain couples TRBV20-1 to TRBJ1-1, with D maybe TRBD1 (5 bases). Germline CDR1 DFQATT, CDR2 SNEGSKA (reference sequence). This CDR3 comprises 15 residues. Trimming stripped 0 bases from V and 4 bases from J, with 15 bases between. In nucleotides, the CDR3 is TGCAGTGCTAGAGATAGCGGTAAAGGGGTCACTGAAGCTTTCTTT. Its protein is CSARDSGKGVTEAFF.

This clonotype has ten or more counts. The chain links TRBV11-2 to TRBJ2-1, with 7 bases that match TRBD2. CDR3 size: 17 residues. Unmatched junction bases numbered 16, after V lost 2 bases and J lost 9 bases. CDR1 and CDR2 from the germline V gene are SGHAT and FQNNGV. CDR3 sequence (DNA): TGTGCCAGCAGCTTAACGGTGGTCTGGCGGGGGAGGATTGAGCAGTTCTTC. Translation gives CASSLTVVWRGRIEQFF.

This clonotype was recorded many times. The V and J genes are TRBV7-6 and TRBJ1-3; a possible D gene is TRBD1 (6 bases). Trimming pared 1 base from V and 2 bases from J, leaving 12 bases between. This CDR3 has 16 residues. Germline V gene sequence: CDR1 SGHVS, CDR2 FNYEAQ. The DNA for the CDR3 is TGTGCCAGCAGCTTAGGTGGGACATTTGCTGGAAACACCATATATTTT. Translation gives CASSLGGTFAGNTIYF.

This chain uses TRBV19 with TRBJ2-7; D not certain. The CDR3 extends over 13 amino acids. Germline V gene sequence: CDR1 LNHDA, CDR2 SQIVND (reference sequence). V lost 3 bases and J lost 7, with 13 bases in between. CDR3 amino acids: CASSIRSAAEQYF. As DNA, the CDR3 is TGTGCCAGTAGTATTCGCAGTGCCGCGGAGCAGTACTTC.

This clonotype has a count of ten or more. The CDR3 sequence is CASAGPITYEQYF. In DNA form, the CDR3 reads TGTGCCAGTGCAGGCCCTATTACCTACGAGCAGTACTTC. The rearrangement links TRBV11-2 to TRBJ2-7; D gene ambiguous. The CDR3 is 13 residues long. The germline V and J ends were trimmed by 9 bases and 2 bases, with 14 bases remaining between them. Germline lookup yields CDR1 SGHAT and CDR2 FQNNGV.

This clonotype showed up many times. The chain combines TRBV28 with TRBJ2-3; D not resolved. The V end was cut by 6 bases, the J end by 5 bases, with 6 bases between. The germline V gene encodes CDR1 MDHEN and CDR2 SYDVKM. The CDR3 consists of 11 residues. CDR3 in DNA: TGTGCCAGCAGCTCTCGAGATACGCAGTATTTT. This codes for CASSSRDTQYF.

V usage is TRBV29-1 and J usage is TRBJ2-1, with a weak D call TRBD2 (6 bases). Germline CDR1 is SQVTM and CDR2 is ANQGSEA. The CDR3 has 17 residues. The V and J ends lost 3 bases and 1 base respectively, with 19 bases between them. CDR3 sequence reads: CSVEGLLSALSYNEQFF. The CDR3 coding sequence is TGCAGCGTTGAGGGACTCCTATCCGCGTTGTCCTACAATGAGCAGTTCTTC.